This TCR beta chain was sequenced for a study of shared clonotypes between healthy human individuals. In germline, CDR1 is SEHNR, CDR2 FQNEAQ (reference sequence). The V gene end was trimmed by 5 bases and the J gene end by 4 bases; junction bases not matched to a gene: 5. The CDR3 totals 15 residues. TCRdb's table, derived via immunoSEQ multiplex PCR, lists solely in-frame clones and lacks some. Among millions of clones listed, roughly 96% were seen once. The receptor comes from a man between 18 and 29 years old in good health. The sample was naive CD4+ T cells sorted from blood. Subset noted: CD45RA+ positively selected. V and J are TRBV7-9 and TRBJ2-7; the match to TRBD2 covers 13 bases. The CDR3: CASSKGLAGRYEQYF. In DNA form, the CDR3 reads TGTGCCAGCAGCAAGGGACTAGCGGGGCGGTACGAGCAGTACTTC.